The entry below gives a single T cell receptor beta chain sequence along with its context. Antigen unknown. This record comes from a study of a mutant IDH1 vaccine in newly diagnosed glioma. Here immunoSEQ multiplex PCR was the method, and the copy in TCRdb shows in-frame clones only, minus some. The top ten hold 3.8% of the sample, which has some 60,000 clones, around 86% seen once. Time point indicated: week 47, end of study. Vaccination used 300 ug of mutant IDH1 20-mer peptide per dose, with topical imiquimod. Donor tumors were new WHO grade 3 or 4 IDH1-mutant, ATRX-lost astrocytomas. The TCR originated in a man aged 25 to 40 with glioma. The specimen comprised PBMCs, sampled from a glioma patient whose treatment included an IDH1 peptide vaccine.

In DNA form, the CDR3 reads TGTGCCAGCAGCTTAGTGGGGTATGGCTACACCTTC. Amino acid sequence: CASSLVGYGYTF. J is TRBJ1-2 and V is TRBV7-9; D is ambiguous. The CDR3 totals 12 residues. CDR1 and CDR2 (germline): SEHNR, FQNEAQ (reference sequence). Trimming pared 1 base from V and 5 bases from J, leaving 5 bases between.